This T cell receptor beta chain was recorded in a study of patients and donors after allogeneic stem cell transplantation. Trimming removed 6 bases at V and 0 bases at J, with 14 bases between. The germline V gene encodes CDR1 DFQATT and CDR2 SNEGSKA (reference sequence). This CDR3 is built from 14 residues. TCRdb re-called the RT-PCR reads through MiXCR, storing one row per CDR3 protein. This table has 200,000 to 250,000 distinct CDR3 sequences, around 40% appearing once. The chain is built from TRBV20-1 and TRBJ1-1; possibly TRBD1 for D (6 bases). Specimen: blood, either unsorted or a sorted T cell fraction (not recorded which). The receptor was isolated from a human donor who was either an allogeneic HSCT recipient or a stem cell or donor lymphocyte infusion donor (not recorded which). It is not recorded whose cells these are; they may come from a transplant donor. For the CDR3, the DNA is TGCAGTGCGAACCGTGGACAGTTGAACACTGAAGCTTTCTTT. It yields the protein CSANRGQLNTEAFF.